This T cell receptor (beta chain) appears in the sequencing data of a study of CD8 T cells in ankylosing spondylitis. Findings and caveats of the study: Past research had described some motif variants in reactive arthritis synovial fluid and blood. Ankylosing spondylitis blood appeared to be characterized by a TCR beta motif of fewer than ten highly homologous variants. Disease-linked clones, CD8+, were relatively rare in peripheral blood.

Points on this clonotype: The antigen is unknown.

The CDR3 has 15 residues. The V segment lost 6 bases and the J segment 4 bases; nucleotides outside the gene matches: 8. CDR1 is SNHLY and CDR2 is FYNNEI in the germline V gene. Using quantitative 5'-RACE with molecular barcodes, the authors made TCR beta libraries. MiXCR, run by TCRdb on the 5' RACE reads, gives a single entry per CDR3 protein. The profile shows tens of thousands of distinct CDR3 sequences, around 27% of them singletons. The V call is TRBV2, the J call TRBJ2-2; 7 bases map to TRBD1. This clonotype originated in a male donor with ankylosing spondylitis or in good health (not recorded which). The sequenced sample was blood, either unsorted or a sorted T cell fraction (not recorded which). The CDR3 DNA reads as TGTGCCAGCAGCCAGACAGGGTGGGGCACCGGGGAGCTGTTTTTT. This gives the protein CASSQTGWGTGELFF. The complete variable domain, with remaining parts taken from reference TRBV2 and TRBJ2-2, reads EPEVTQTPSHQVTQMGQEVILRCVPISNHLYFYWYRQILGQKVEFLVSFYNNEISEKSEIFDDQFSVERPDGSNFTLKIRSTKLEDSAMYFCASSQTGWGTGELFFGEGSRLTVL.